What follows is one TCR beta chain and its context. Its antigen is not identified. These data come from a study of OX40 agonist ivuxolimab in advanced cancers. Study context: It was ivuxolimab, an agonistic anti-OX40 (CD134) antibody, that patients were treated with. Dose-escalation patients had hepatocellular carcinoma, melanoma, renal cell or head and neck cancer.

The data were produced by immunoSEQ multiplex PCR, yet TCRdb's version contains in-frame clones alone and is incomplete. The table lists tens of thousands of clones, over 80% of them singletons. Germline CDR1 and CDR2: LNHDA and SQIVND (reference sequence). J lost 5 bases, V lost 7 bases, and 7 bases had no gene match. This CDR3 has 13 residues. Points from the study as a whole: The antigens recognized by the expanded peripheral T cells, that is their antigen specificity, were not determined. On average, CD8+ T cells had more expanded clones than CD4+.

V gene TRBV19 combines with J gene TRBJ1-2, with 7 bases matching TRBD1. The clonotype comes from an adult with an advanced solid tumor such as melanoma, head and neck, liver or kidney cancer. The material was CD4+ or CD8+ T cells sorted from blood, obtained in a trial of the OX40 agonist ivuxolimab. The CDR3 loop is CASTGTDSYGYTF. For the CDR3, the DNA is TGTGCCAGTACCGGGACAGACTCTTATGGCTACACCTTC.